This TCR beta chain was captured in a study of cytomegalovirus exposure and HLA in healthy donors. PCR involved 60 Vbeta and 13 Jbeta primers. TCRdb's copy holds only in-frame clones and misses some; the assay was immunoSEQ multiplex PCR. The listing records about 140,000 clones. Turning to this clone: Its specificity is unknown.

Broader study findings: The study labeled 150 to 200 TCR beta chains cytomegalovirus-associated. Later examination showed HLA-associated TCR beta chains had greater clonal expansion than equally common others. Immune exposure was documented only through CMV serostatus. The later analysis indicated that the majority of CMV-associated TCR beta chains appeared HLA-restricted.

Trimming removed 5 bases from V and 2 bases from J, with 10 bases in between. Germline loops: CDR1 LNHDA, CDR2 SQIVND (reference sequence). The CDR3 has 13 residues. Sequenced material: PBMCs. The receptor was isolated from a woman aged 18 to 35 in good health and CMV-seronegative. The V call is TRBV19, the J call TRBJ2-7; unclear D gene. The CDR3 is CASSGRRPYEQYF. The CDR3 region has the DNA TGTGCCAGTAGTGGCAGGCGACCCTACGAGCAGTACTTC.